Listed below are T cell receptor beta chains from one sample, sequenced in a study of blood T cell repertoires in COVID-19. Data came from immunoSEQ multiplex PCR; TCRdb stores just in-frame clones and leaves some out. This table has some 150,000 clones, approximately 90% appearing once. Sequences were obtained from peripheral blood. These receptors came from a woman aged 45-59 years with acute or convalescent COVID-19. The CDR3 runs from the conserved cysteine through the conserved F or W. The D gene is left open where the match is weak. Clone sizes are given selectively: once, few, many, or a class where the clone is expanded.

CASSPFSGNTEAFF	TGTGCCAGTAGTCCCTTTTCCGGGAACACTGAAGCTTTCTTT	-	TRBJ1-1	TRBV19	-	14
CASSLVGTGNYEQYF	TGCGCCAGCAGCTTGGTCGGGACAGGGAATTACGAGCAGTACTTC	-	TRBJ2-7	TRBV5-1	TRBD1	15
CATQGTYNTIYF	TGTGCCACCCAGGGAACGTATAACACCATATATTTT	-	TRBJ1-3	TRBV19	-	12
CASRGQLLPNYGYTF	TGTGCCAGCAGGGGACAGCTATTACCTAACTATGGCTACACCTTC	-	TRBJ1-2	TRBV6-5	TRBD1	15
CASSFSTGYGYTF	TGTGCCAGCAGTTTTTCCACAGGGTATGGCTACACCTTC	-	TRBJ1-2	TRBV12-3/TRBV12-4	-	13
CASSLSPTGGAWDYGYTF	TGTGCCAGCAGTTTATCGCCCACAGGGGGCGCTTGGGACTATGGCTACACCTTC	-	TRBJ1-2	TRBV27	TRBD1	18
CASSLGTEGEKLFF	TGCGCCAGCAGCTTGGGAACAGAGGGTGAAAAACTGTTTTTT	once	TRBJ1-4	TRBV5-1	-	14
CASWVGAGDTGELFF	TGTGCCAGCTGGGTTGGGGCGGGGGACACCGGGGAGCTGTTTTTT	-	TRBJ2-2	TRBV5-5	TRBD2	15
CSGSGTGTDTQYF	TGCAGCGGCTCCGGGACAGGCACAGATACGCAGTATTTT	once	TRBJ2-3	TRBV29-1	TRBD1	13
CASSYSPGTNSPLHF	TGTGCCAGCAGTTACTCGCCGGGTACGAATTCACCCCTCCACTTT	-	TRBJ1-6	TRBV6-5	-	15
CASSRDRGSYEQYF	TGTGCCAGTAGCAGGGACAGGGGGTCCTACGAGCAGTACTTC	-	TRBJ2-7	TRBV19	TRBD1	14
CASRLKPGVQAYEQYF	TGTGCCAGTAGGCTGAAGCCGGGAGTTCAGGCTTACGAGCAGTACTTC	-	TRBJ2-7	TRBV19	-	16
CASSDSFDRGKNIQYF	TGTGCCAGCAGTGACTCGTTCGACAGGGGGAAAAACATTCAGTACTTC	-	TRBJ2-4	TRBV6-4	TRBD1	16
CASSFAGGPGELFF	TGTGCCAGCAGTTTCGCAGGGGGCCCCGGGGAGCTGTTTTTT	-	TRBJ2-2	TRBV27	TRBD1	14
CASSVTAGTGTSLDEQYF	TGCGCCAGCAGCGTCACCGCCGGGACAGGTACTTCGCTGGACGAGCAGTACTTC	-	TRBJ2-7	TRBV5-1	TRBD1	18
CSVERDYGYTF	TGCAGCGTTGAACGAGATTATGGCTACACCTTC	-	TRBJ1-2	TRBV29-1	-	11
CASSQDFRTGYDEQYF	TGTGCCAGCAGCCAAGATTTCAGGACAGGGTACGACGAGCAGTACTTC	-	TRBJ2-7	TRBV14	TRBD1	16
CASKEFGRGADTQYF	TGTGCCAGCAAGGAATTTGGGCGGGGAGCAGATACGCAGTATTTT	once	TRBJ2-3	TRBV6-4	-	15
CASSFGTGEAGNTIYF	TGTGCCAGCAGTTTCGGTACAGGGGAGGCTGGAAACACCATATATTTT	-	TRBJ1-3	TRBV27	TRBD1	16
CATSDSGQVSGNTIYF	TGTGCCACCAGTGATTCGGGACAGGTCTCTGGAAACACCATATATTTT	-	TRBJ1-3	TRBV24-1	TRBD1	16
CASQGGVGSGELFF	TGCGCCAGCCAGGGCGGGGTGGGCAGCGGGGAGCTGTTTTTT	-	TRBJ2-2	TRBV10-2	-	14
CASSQGSGQETQYF	TGTGCCAGCAGCCAGGGCAGCGGACAAGAGACCCAGTACTTC	once	TRBJ2-5	TRBV3-1/TRBV3-2	-	14